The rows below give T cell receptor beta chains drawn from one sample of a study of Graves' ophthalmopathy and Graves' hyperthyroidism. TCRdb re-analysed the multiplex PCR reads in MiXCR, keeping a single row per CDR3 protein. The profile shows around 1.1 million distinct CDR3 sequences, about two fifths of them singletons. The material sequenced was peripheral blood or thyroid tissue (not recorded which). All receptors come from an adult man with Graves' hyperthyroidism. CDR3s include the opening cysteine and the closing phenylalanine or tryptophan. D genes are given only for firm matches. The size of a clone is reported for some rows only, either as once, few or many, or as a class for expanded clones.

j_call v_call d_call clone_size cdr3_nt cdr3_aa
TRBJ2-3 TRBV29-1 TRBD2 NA TGCAGCGTAAAGGGACTAGCCGTAGATACGCAGTATTTT CSVKGLAVDTQYF
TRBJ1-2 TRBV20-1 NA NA TGCAGTGCTAGTGGAACAGGGATCTATCGCTACACCTTC CSASGTGIYRYTF
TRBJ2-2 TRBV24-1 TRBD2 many TGTGCCACCAGTGACAGGACTAGCGGGAGTGTCGGGGAGCTGTTTTTT CATSDRTSGSVGELFF
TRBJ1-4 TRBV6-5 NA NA TGTGCCAGCAGTTACTCGATTTCCAGGGAAAAACTGTTTTTT CASSYSISREKLFF
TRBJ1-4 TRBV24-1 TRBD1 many TGTGCCACCAGTGATCCGGGACAGGATGGTGAAAAACTGTTTTTT CATSDPGQDGEKLFF
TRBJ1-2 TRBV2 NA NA TGTGCCAGCTTAGACGGGGATGGCTACACCTTC CASLDGDGYTF
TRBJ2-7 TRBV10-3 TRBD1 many TGTGCCGTCCAGGGGGCTATCTACGAGCAGTACTTC CAVQGAIYEQYF
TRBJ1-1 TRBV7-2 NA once TGTGCCAGCAGTTTAAGTAGATTACGGGAGAACACTGAAGCTTTCTTT CASSLSRLRENTEAFF
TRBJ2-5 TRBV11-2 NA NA TGTGCCAGCAGTTTTAGGCCTACAGGGACCCAGTACTTC CASSFRPTGTQYF
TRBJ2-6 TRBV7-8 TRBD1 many TGTGCCAGCAGCCAAAAGCCGGGACAGGGTCTCTCTGGGGCCAACGTCCTGACTTTC CASSQKPGQGLSGANVLTF
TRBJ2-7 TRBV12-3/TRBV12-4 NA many TGTGCCAGCAGCTCCTCCGGCGGCGCCTCCTACGAGCAGTACTTC CASSSSGGASYEQYF
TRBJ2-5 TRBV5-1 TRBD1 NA TGCGCCAGCAGCGCTGGAGACAGGGACCAAGAGACCCAGTACTTC CASSAGDRDQETQYF
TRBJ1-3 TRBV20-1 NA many TGCAGTGCTAGAGGGGACTCTGGAAACACCATATATTTT CSARGDSGNTIYF
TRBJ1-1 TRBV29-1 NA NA TGCAGCTTGGCCGACGGGGGGTTGGCTTTCTTT CSLADGGLAFF
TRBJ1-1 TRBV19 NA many TGTGCCAGTAGTATTACTGGGGCGAACACTGAAGCTTTCTTT CASSITGANTEAFF
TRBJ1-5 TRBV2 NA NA TGTGCCAGCAGTGACCGGGACGGGTCATCTGAAATTAGCAATCAGCCCCAGCATTTT CASSDRDGSSEISNQPQHF
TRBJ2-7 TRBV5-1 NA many TGCGCCAGCAGCTTGGTACCAGATTACGAGCAGTACTTC CASSLVPDYEQYF
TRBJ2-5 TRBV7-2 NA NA TGTGCCAGCAGCTTCCCCGGAGGGAGTGGAGAGACCCAGTACTTC CASSFPGGSGETQYF
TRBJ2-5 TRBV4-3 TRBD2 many TGCGCCAGCAGCCAAGCAGGATGGGGGGGAGAGACCCAGTACTTC CASSQAGWGGETQYF
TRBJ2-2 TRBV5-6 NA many TGTGCCAGCAGCTGGGACTTAGCGAACACCGGGGAGCTGTTTTTT CASSWDLANTGELFF
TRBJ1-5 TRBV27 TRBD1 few TGTGCCAGCAGGCGGGACAGCGACGGCAATCAGCCCCAGCATTTT CASRRDSDGNQPQHF
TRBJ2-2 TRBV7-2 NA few TGTGCCAGCAGCGTGCCCGAGGACGTGCTGTTTTTT CASSVPEDVLFF
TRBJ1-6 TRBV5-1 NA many TGCGCCAGCAACCTCTCCGGGGAACGTAATTCACCCCTCCACTTT CASNLSGERNSPLHF
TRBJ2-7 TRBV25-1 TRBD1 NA TGCGCCAGCAGCTTGGGGGGACAGGGGCTGACCCCCTACGAGCAGTACTTC CASSLGGQGLTPYEQYF
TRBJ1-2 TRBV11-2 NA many TGTGCCAGCAGGAGGACGGCGAGTCAGGGCTACACCTTC CASRRTASQGYTF
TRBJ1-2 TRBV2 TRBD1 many TGTGCCAGCAGCTGGGGACAGGGGTTTGGCTACACCTTC CASSWGQGFGYTF
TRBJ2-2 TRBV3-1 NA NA TGTGCCAGCAGCCAACTCGGGGTCGCCGGGGAGCTGTTTTTT CASSQLGVAGELFF
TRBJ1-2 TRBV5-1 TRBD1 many TGCGCCAGCGGACAGGAATATGGCTACACCTTC CASGQEYGYTF
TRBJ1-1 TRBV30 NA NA TGTGCCTGGAGGAACTTTGGGACTGAAGCTTTCTTT CAWRNFGTEAFF
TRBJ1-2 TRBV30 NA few TGTGCCTGGAATAGGCTGGAAACTAACTATGGCTACACCTTC CAWNRLETNYGYTF
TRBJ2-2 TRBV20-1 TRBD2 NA TGCAGTGCGGGGCGGGGGACCACCGGGGAGCTGTTTTTT CSAGRGTTGELFF
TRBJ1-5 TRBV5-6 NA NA TGTGCCAGCAGCTTGGTGAGGACAGAAAATCAGCCCCAGCATTTT CASSLVRTENQPQHF
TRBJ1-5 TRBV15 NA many TGTGCCACCAGCAGAGGCGGGGGGGGTCAGCCCCAGCATTTT CATSRGGGGQPQHF
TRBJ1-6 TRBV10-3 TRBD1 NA TGTGCCATCAGAGCGGACAGGGATGATTCACCCCTCCACTTT CAIRADRDDSPLHF
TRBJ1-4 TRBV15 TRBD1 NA TGTGCCACCAGCAGACCTACGGACAGGGGACATGAAAAACTGTTTTTT CATSRPTDRGHEKLFF
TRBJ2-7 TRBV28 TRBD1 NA TGTGCCAGCAGTTCGGTAGGGACAGGCCTACTCTACGAGCAGTACTTC CASSSVGTGLLYEQYF
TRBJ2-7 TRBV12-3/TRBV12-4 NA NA TGTGCCAGCAGTTTAAAGGTCTCCTACGAGCAGTACTTC CASSLKVSYEQYF
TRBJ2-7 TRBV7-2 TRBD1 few TGTGCCAGCAGCAGTAAACAGGGGTCCCCTTCCTACGAGCAGTACTTC CASSSKQGSPSYEQYF
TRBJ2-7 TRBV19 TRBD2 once TGTGCCAGTAGTGAACCGGGAGGAGTTCCCCCCTACGAGCAGTACTTC CASSEPGGVPPYEQYF